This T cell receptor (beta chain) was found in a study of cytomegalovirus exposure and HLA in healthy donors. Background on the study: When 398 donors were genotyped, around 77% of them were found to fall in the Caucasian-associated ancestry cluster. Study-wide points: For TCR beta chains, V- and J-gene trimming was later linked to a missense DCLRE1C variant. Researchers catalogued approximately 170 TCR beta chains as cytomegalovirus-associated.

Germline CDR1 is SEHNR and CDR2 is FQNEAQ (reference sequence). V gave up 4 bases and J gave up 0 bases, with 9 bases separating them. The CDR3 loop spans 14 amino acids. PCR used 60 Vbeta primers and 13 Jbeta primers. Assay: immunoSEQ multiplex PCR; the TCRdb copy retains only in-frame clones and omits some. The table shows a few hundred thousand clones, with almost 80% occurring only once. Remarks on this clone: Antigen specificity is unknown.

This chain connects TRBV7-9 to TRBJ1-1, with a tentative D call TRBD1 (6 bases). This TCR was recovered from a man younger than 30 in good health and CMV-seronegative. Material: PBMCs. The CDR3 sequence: CASSSGHLNTEAFF. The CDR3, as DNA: TGTGCCAGCAGCTCGGGACACCTGAACACTGAAGCTTTCTTT.